One and the same sample provided the 24 T cell receptor beta chains below, sequenced in a study of graft-versus-host responses after intestinal transplantation. Repertoires were generated with immunoSEQ multiplex PCR, while TCRdb's copy carries only in-frame clones and drops some. The sample lists 65,000 to 90,000 clones, around 90% seen once, with roughly 0.4% in the top ten. The antigens these receptors bind are not known. This sample comprised unstimulated CD8+ T cells sorted from spleen or lymph node cells, obtained before transplant. These receptors came from a human donor who was the organ donor for an intestinal transplant.

This clone was observed once. This chain joins TRBV7-9 and TRBJ2-2; D is unclear. There are 15 residues in the CDR3. CDR1 and CDR2 (germline): SEHNR, FQNEAQ (reference sequence). V lost 1 base, J lost 0 bases, and 6 bases lay in between. The CDR3 DNA sequence: TGTGCCAGCAGCTTAGGGCATTCGAACACCGGGGAGCTGTTTTTT. It yields the protein CASSLGHSNTGELFF.

As regards this clone: Other nucleotide sequences from this sample produce the same CDR3. The chain recombines TRBV19 with TRBJ1-1; 7 nucleotides line up with TRBD1. This CDR3 has 12 residues. Germline V gene lookup returns CDR1 LNHDA and CDR2 SQIVND (reference sequence). With 10 bases clipped from V and 2 bases from J, the junction kept 4 bases outside the gene matches. CDR3 residues: CATRQGNTEAFF. For the CDR3, the DNA is TGTGCCACCAGACAGGGAAACACTGAAGCTTTCTTT.

The gene calls are TRBV27 and TRBJ2-5; TRBD1 is a possible D gene (5 bases). The J call is uncertain, as TRBJ2-7 better fits the DNA end. Per germline, CDR1 MNHEY and CDR2 SMNVEV (reference sequence). This CDR3 region has 15 residues. CDR3 in DNA: TGTGCCAGCAGTTTAGACGTAGGGGCAGTCTACGAGCAGTACTTC. The encoded protein is CASSLDVGAVYEQYF.

The chain is built from TRBV5-6 and TRBJ2-3; 8 bases fit TRBD2. Looked up from germline, CDR1 is SGHDT and CDR2 is YYEEEE. V shed 4 bases and J 3 bases; nucleotides not matched to a gene: 7. The CDR3 has 15 amino acids. The CDR3 spells CASSPAGARTDTQYF. DNA for the CDR3: TGTGCCAGCAGCCCAGCGGGGGCTAGGACAGATACGCAGTATTTT.

This chain connects TRBV6-1 to TRBJ1-3; a possible D gene is TRBD1 (5 bases). The germline CDR1 and CDR2 sequences are MNHNS and SASEGT. V dropped 5 bases and J dropped 2 bases, with 13 bases sitting between them. CDR3 length: 15 amino acids. CDR3 residues: CASSTPRDTGNTIYF. DNA for the CDR3: TGTGCCAGCAGTACCCCCAGGGATACTGGAAACACCATATATTTT.

This clone occurred once. The chain carries TRBV28 and TRBJ2-3; 11 positions agree with TRBD2. The CDR3 length is 19 residues. Germline trimming cut 3 bases from V and 5 bases from J; bases unmatched to any gene: 16. The germline gives CDR1 MDHEN, CDR2 SYDVKM. CDR3 in DNA: TGTGCCAGCAGTTTTGAGGGGAGCATATATAGCGGGGGGGTAGATACGCAGTATTTT. Its translation is CASSFEGSIYSGGVDTQYF.

The CDR3 DNA reads TGTGCCAGCAGCTTGCGACAGGGCCCCACTGAAGCTTTCTTT. Its translation: CASSLRQGPTEAFF. The rearrangement links TRBV7-2 to TRBJ1-1; 7 bases fit TRBD1. This CDR3 has 14 amino acids. The trim removed 3 bases at V and 4 bases at J, leaving 5 bases unmatched. Germline CDR1 SGHTA, CDR2 FQGNSA. Full variable domain (outside the CDR3, taken from reference TRBV7-2 and TRBJ1-1): GAGVSQSPSNKVTEKGKDVELRCDPISGHTALYWYRQSLGQGLEFLIYFQGNSAPDKSGLPSDRFSAERTGGSVSTLTIQRTQQEDSAVYLCASSLRQGPTEAFFGQGTRLTVV.

This chain links TRBV4-1 with TRBJ2-1, with D maybe TRBD2 (6 bases). V was clipped by 1 base and J by 8 bases, with 18 bases between them. Germline V gene lookup returns CDR1 MGHRA and CDR2 YSYEKL. The CDR3 is 16 residues long. The CDR3 sequence: CASSQGGLPLGDEQFF. CDR3 DNA: TGCGCCAGCAGCCAAGGGGGACTTCCTCTTGGTGATGAGCAGTTCTTC.

The count of this clone is one. The chain employs TRBV6-5 and TRBJ2-7; D not resolved. Between the trimmed V and J ends, which lost 4 bases and 4 bases, there was a span of 11 bases. This CDR3 contains 13 residues. Germline values: CDR1 MNHEY, CDR2 SVGAGI. CDR3 nucleotide sequence: TGTGCCAGCAGTTCAGGCTCCCAATACGAGCAGTACTTC. As protein: CASSSGSQYEQYF.

This rearrangement joins TRBV2 to TRBJ2-5; no clear D. The germline V and J ends were trimmed by 6 bases and 5 bases, with 10 bases remaining between them. The germline gives CDR1 SNHLY, CDR2 FYNNEI. This CDR3 is built from 12 residues. The CDR3 DNA follows: TGTGCCAGCAGAGTAGTTCGGGAGACCCAGTACTTC. Translating gives CASRVVRETQYF.

The sample holds one count of this clone. The CDR3, as DNA: TGTGCCAGCAGGGCTTATGGGACAGGGGTAGGCAATGAGCAGTTCTTC. This sequence encodes CASRAYGTGVGNEQFF. The J gene is TRBJ2-1, the V gene TRBV27; 10 bases fit TRBD1. The junction had 11 bases not matched to a gene; V was cut back by 6 bases and J by 6 bases. This CDR3 contains 16 residues. Germline assignment: CDR1 MNHEY and CDR2 SMNVEV (reference sequence).

The CDR3 spells CASSVGAGGLEQYF. As DNA, the CDR3 is TGTGCCAGCAGCGTAGGGGCAGGGGGTTTGGAGCAGTACTTC. The chain couples TRBV9 to TRBJ2-7; TRBD1 matches 7 bases. Trimming took 0 bases from V and 7 from J; bases not matched to a gene: 7. This CDR3 comprises 14 residues. Germline V CDR1 and CDR2: SGDLS, YYNGEE.

This rearrangement joins TRBV7-2 to TRBJ2-3; no reliable D call. CDR3 length: 13 amino acids. The germline V and J ends were trimmed by 5 bases and 0 bases, with 6 bases remaining between them. Germline V gene data show CDR1 as SGHTA and CDR2 as FQGNSA. CDR3 sequence reads: CASSATSTDTQYF. CDR3 in DNA: TGTGCCAGCAGCGCGACTAGCACAGATACGCAGTATTTT.

The CDR3, as DNA: TGTGCCAGCAGCTTGAAAGCTAGCGAGCAGTACTTC. Encoded protein: CASSLKASEQYF. The J gene is TRBJ2-7, the V gene TRBV5-4; D is unresolved. CDR1 SGHNT and CDR2 YYREEE come from the germline V gene (reference sequence). The CDR3 runs 12 residues. Trimming stripped 1 base from V and 6 bases from J, with 8 bases between.

This chain uses TRBV9 with TRBJ2-7, with TRBD2 identical over 14 bases. J gave up 4 bases and V 4 bases, and 4 bases lay outside the gene matches. The CDR3 totals 15 residues. Germline V gene lookup returns CDR1 SGDLS and CDR2 YYNGEE. Written as DNA, the CDR3 is TGTGCCAGCAGCACGGGGACTAGCGGGGGTTACGAGCAGTACTTC. This codes for CASSTGTSGGYEQYF.

The rearrangement links TRBV7-9 to TRBJ1-1; D is ambiguous. Germline CDR1 SEHNR, CDR2 FQNEAQ (reference sequence). V was cut by 3 bases and J by 4 bases, with 9 bases left in between. The CDR3 loop spans 13 amino acids. The CDR3 region has the DNA TGTGCCAGCAGCTTCGGGAGGATCACTGAAGCTTTCTTT. Protein: CASSFGRITEAFF.

The chain is built from TRBV4-2 and TRBJ2-7; tentatively, D is TRBD1 (7 bases). Germline CDR1 LGHNA, CDR2 YNFKEQ. V gave up 2 bases and J gave up 0 bases, with 17 bases separating them. This CDR3 contains 17 residues. The CDR3 loop reads CASSQRGTVESSYEQYF. The CDR3 DNA sequence: TGTGCCAGCAGCCAACGGGGGACAGTGGAAAGCTCCTACGAGCAGTACTTC.

V is TRBV6-5 and J is TRBJ2-3; weak D call: TRBD1 (6 bases). CDR3 length: 14 amino acids. Germline V lookup: CDR1 MNHEY, CDR2 SVGAGI. V lost 4 bases and J lost 4, with 12 bases in between. CDR3 coding DNA: TGTGCCAGCAGTTTCGCTCACAGGGCAGATACGCAGTATTTT. It translates to CASSFAHRADTQYF.

CDR3 protein: CASSLGGNTEAFF. CDR3 DNA: TGCGCCAGCAGCTTAGGGGGGAACACTGAAGCTTTCTTT. V and J are TRBV5-1 and TRBJ1-1; perhaps TRBD1 as D (6 bases). Trimming stripped 2 bases from V and 1 base from J, with 6 bases between. This CDR3 has 13 amino acids. Germline lookup yields CDR1 SGHRS and CDR2 YFSETQ.

The chain joins TRBV4-2 to TRBJ1-3, with D hard to call. In germline, CDR1 is LGHNA, CDR2 YNFKEQ. V lost 4 bases, J lost 3 bases, and 4 bases lay in between. The CDR3 extends over 12 amino acids. Written as DNA, the CDR3 is TGTGCCAGCAGCCCCTATGGAAACACCATATATTTT. It encodes CASSPYGNTIYF.

The genes are TRBV9 and TRBJ2-1, with a weak D call TRBD1 (6 bases). Trimming left V 3 bases short and J 0 bases short, with 10 bases between. Germline loops: CDR1 SGDLS, CDR2 YYNGEE. The CDR3 is 15 amino acids. The CDR3 sequence is CASSAGTNSYNEQFF. For the CDR3, the DNA is TGTGCCAGCAGCGCTGGGACAAACTCCTACAATGAGCAGTTCTTC.

This chain uses TRBV27 with TRBJ1-1, with TRBD1 matching over 8 bases. CDR1 and CDR2 from the germline V gene are MNHEY and SMNVEV (reference sequence). The V segment lost 5 bases and the J segment 0 bases; nucleotides outside the gene matches: 2. This CDR3 is 14 amino acids long. The CDR3 DNA sequence: TGTGCCAGCAGTCGGGACAGGTTGAACACTGAAGCTTTCTTT. It codes for CASSRDRLNTEAFF.

The rearrangement uses TRBV4-2 and TRBJ2-3, with TRBD2 as a possible D gene (5 bases). Per germline, CDR1 LGHNA and CDR2 YNFKEQ. The V end lost 0 bases, the J end lost 4 bases, and 11 bases lay between the germline ends. The CDR3 runs 15 residues. The CDR3 loop is CASSQEASSADTQYF. The CDR3 DNA reads TGTGCCAGCAGCCAAGAGGCTAGCAGTGCAGATACGCAGTATTTT.

Points on this clone: This same CDR3 is encoded by further DNA sequences in the sample. The V call is TRBV4-3, the J call TRBJ2-7; D not certain. The CDR3 spans 13 residues. Germline V gives CDR1 LGHNA, CDR2 YSLEER. The V end lost 0 bases, the J end lost 1 base, and 4 bases lay between the germline ends. CDR3 protein: CASSQDRSYEQYF. In nucleotides, the CDR3 is TGCGCCAGCAGCCAAGATAGATCCTACGAGCAGTACTTC.